This T cell receptor (beta chain) originates from a study of post-analysis software for immune sequencing data. Study results and caveats: There were about five TRBV segments more frequent in patients than controls, and TRBV5-6, TRBV5-1 and TRBV20-1 were among them.

Germline V gene sequence: CDR1 DFQATT, CDR2 SNEGSKA (reference sequence). The ends were cut back, 3 bases at V and 5 bases at J, with 16 bases in the middle. This CDR3 is built from 14 residues. Prepared TCR beta cDNA libraries contained unique molecular identifiers. MiXCR, applied by TCRdb to the PCR reads, yields one record per CDR3 protein. This repertoire shows 450,000 to 700,000 distinct CDR3 sequences, roughly 46% found once; its top ten account for under 2%. Concerning this clonotype itself: Its antigen remains unidentified.

The sequence derives from a girl aged 5 to 17 with multiple sclerosis. The specimen was blood. The rearrangement joins TRBV20-1 to TRBJ1-1; tentatively, D is TRBD1 (6 bases). The CDR3 sequence: CSASPPGGITEAFF. CDR3 DNA sequence: TGCAGTGCTAGCCCCCCGGGGGGCATTACTGAAGCTTTCTTT.